The 6 T cell receptor beta chains in this list originate from one sample, sequenced in a study of cytomegalovirus exposure and HLA in healthy donors. The PCR was carried out with 60 Vbeta primers and 13 Jbeta primers. Clones were sequenced by immunoSEQ multiplex PCR, and TCRdb holds only the in-frame ones, with some missing. The data contain hundreds of thousands of clones, roughly 80% of them seen just once; the ten biggest clones take up less than 4.5%. The material sequenced was PBMCs. The receptors were gathered from a male donor in good health and CMV-seronegative.

The CDR3 reads CASSLQGGEDYGYTF. DNA for the CDR3: TGTGCCAGTAGTCTACAGGGTGGAGAGGACTATGGCTACACCTTC. The chain has TRBV19 and TRBJ1-2, with D tentatively TRBD1 (6 bases). The V gene's germline CDR1 is LNHDA and CDR2 SQIVND (reference sequence). Deletions cut 5 bases from V and 3 bases from J, with 16 bases between. The CDR3 has 15 amino acids. The entire variable domain, with the rest obtained from reference TRBV19 and TRBJ1-2, is as follows: DGGITQSPKYLFRKEGQNVTLSCEQNLNHDAMYWYRQDPGQGLRLIYYSQIVNDFQKGDIAEGYSVSREKKESFPLTVTSAQKNPTAFYLCASSLQGGEDYGYTFGSGTRLTVV.

The V gene is TRBV4-1, the J gene TRBJ2-5, with 9 bases identical to TRBD2. CDR3 length: 15 amino acids. Germline V gene lookup returns CDR1 MGHRA and CDR2 YSYEKL. The V segment lost 0 bases and the J segment 5 bases; nucleotides outside the gene matches: 4. This chain's CDR3 is CASSQEAGGFETQYF. The CDR3 DNA sequence: TGCGCCAGCAGCCAAGAGGCGGGAGGGTTTGAGACCCAGTACTTC.

The chain is built from TRBV20-1 and TRBJ1-1; D ambiguous. CDR3 length equals 11 residues. Germline values: CDR1 DFQATT, CDR2 SNEGSKA (reference sequence). With 8 bases removed from V and 7 bases from J, the gap between germline ends came to 14 bases. This chain's CDR3 is CSQRARDEAFF. The CDR3 DNA sequence: TGCAGTCAGAGGGCCCGCGATGAAGCTTTCTTT.

The V gene is TRBV6-5, the J gene TRBJ2-7, with D unclear. The CDR3 totals 14 residues. The germline V gene encodes CDR1 MNHEY and CDR2 SVGAGI. V gave up 0 bases and J gave up 4 bases, with 10 bases separating them. In DNA, the CDR3 is TGTGCCAGCAGTTACTCGAGAGTAGCTTACGAGCAGTACTTC. Protein product: CASSYSRVAYEQYF.

The chain carries TRBV21-1 and TRBJ2-5; the listed D gene, TRBD1, was not tested against the DNA. TRBV21-1 is a recognized pseudogene. The CDR3 loop spans 16 amino acids. The CDR3 DNA reads as TGTGCCAGCAGCAGCCGGGACAGGGTTGAGGAAGAGACCCAGTACTTC. It translates to CASSSRDRVEEETQYF.

The chain uses TRBV2 and TRBJ2-3; 12 nucleotides align to TRBD2. Looked up from germline, CDR1 is SNHLY and CDR2 is FYNNEI. This CDR3 is 14 amino acids long. Trimming took 8 bases from V and 4 from J; bases not matched to a gene: 4. The CDR3 sequence: CASLAGGPSDTQYF. For the CDR3, the DNA is TGTGCCAGCCTAGCGGGAGGGCCATCAGATACGCAGTATTTT.